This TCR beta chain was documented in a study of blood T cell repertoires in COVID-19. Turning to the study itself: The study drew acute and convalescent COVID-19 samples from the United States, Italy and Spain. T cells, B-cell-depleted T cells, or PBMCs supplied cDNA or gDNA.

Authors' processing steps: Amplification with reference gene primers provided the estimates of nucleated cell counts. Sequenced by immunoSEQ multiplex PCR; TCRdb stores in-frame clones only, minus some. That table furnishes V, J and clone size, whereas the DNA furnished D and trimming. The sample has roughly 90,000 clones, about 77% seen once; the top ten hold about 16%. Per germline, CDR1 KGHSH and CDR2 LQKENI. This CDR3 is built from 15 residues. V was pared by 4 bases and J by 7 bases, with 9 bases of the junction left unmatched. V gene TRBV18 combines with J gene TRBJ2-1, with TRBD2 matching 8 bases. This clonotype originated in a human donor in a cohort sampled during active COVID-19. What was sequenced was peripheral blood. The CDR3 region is CASSLLAGTGNEQFF. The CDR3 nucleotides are TGTGCCAGCTCACTCTTAGCGGGAACTGGGAATGAGCAGTTCTTC.